In its sample, the clone carrying this T cell receptor beta chain was seen a few times. The antigen remains undetermined. A sample-barcoded 5' primer and a J-beta primer mix were used in a second PCR of roughly 6 to 11 cycles. Every cDNA molecule carried a tag from a template-switch adaptor bearing 12 random nucleotides. Each CDR3 protein gets one entry after TCRdb re-called the 5' RACE reads with MiXCR. This sample has about 1.4 million distinct CDR3 sequences, with approximately 60% found just once. This sample is drawn from a study of blood T cells in healthy people across ages. Study-wide points: Diversity estimates from one million T cells were considered underestimates. Age showed a roughly linear inverse relationship with TCR beta diversity per million T cells.

CDR3 length: 16 amino acids. Germline-derived CDR1 and CDR2 are SGHTA and FQGNSA. Germline trimming cut 1 base from V and 8 bases from J; bases unmatched to any gene: 12. This TCR was sampled from a man aged 18 to 30 in good health. The V and J genes are TRBV7-2 and TRBJ2-3; 7 bases align to TRBD1. Material for sequencing was blood. The CDR3 loop reads CASSLGGRGRHATQYF. The CDR3, as DNA: TGTGCCAGCAGCTTAGGGGGTAGGGGGCGCCACGCTACGCAGTATTTT.